This T cell receptor (beta chain) is drawn from a study of blood T cell repertoires in COVID-19. Study-level information: The study drew acute and convalescent COVID-19 samples from the United States, Italy and Spain. The cDNA or gDNA used as material had been derived from T cells, B-cell-depleted T cells, or PBMCs.

Source study methods: Reference gene primer amplification yielded estimated nucleated cell counts. The assay was immunoSEQ multiplex PCR, and TCRdb's table has in-frame clones only and misses some. V and J calls plus clone size are reproduced from that table; the DNA served to infer D and trimming. The sample holds hundreds of thousands of clones; around 90% are singletons and the top ten take 3%. CDR1 is SGHAT and CDR2 is FQNNGV in the germline V gene. The CDR3 sequence is 14 residues long. Trimming cost V 1 base and J 4 bases, with 10 bases left between them. Seattle researchers signed up patients amid active infection and tracked them longitudinally.

The sequence was collected from a woman under 40 with COVID-19, enrolled during active disease. The chain is built from TRBV11-2 and TRBJ1-2; TRBD1 is a possible D gene (5 bases). Sequencing was carried out using peripheral blood. CDR3 bases: TGTGCCAGCAGCTTAGTGGGGGGGTCCTATGGCTACACCTTC. Translation gives CASSLVGGSYGYTF.